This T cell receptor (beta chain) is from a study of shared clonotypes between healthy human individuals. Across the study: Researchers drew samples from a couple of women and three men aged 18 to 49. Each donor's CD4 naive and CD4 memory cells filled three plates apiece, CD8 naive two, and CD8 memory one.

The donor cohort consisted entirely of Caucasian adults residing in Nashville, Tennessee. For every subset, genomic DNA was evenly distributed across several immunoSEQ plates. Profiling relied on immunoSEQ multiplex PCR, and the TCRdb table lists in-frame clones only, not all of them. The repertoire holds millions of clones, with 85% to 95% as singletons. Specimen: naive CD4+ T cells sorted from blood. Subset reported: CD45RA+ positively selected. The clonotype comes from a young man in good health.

In DNA, the CDR3 is TGTGCCAGCAGTCCGCAAATGGAGACCCAGTACTTC. Its translation: CASSPQMETQYF. V is TRBV6-5 and J is TRBJ2-5; D is ambiguous. Trimming removed 5 bases from V and 5 bases from J, with 9 bases in between. The germline V gene has CDR1 MNHEY and CDR2 SVGAGI. CDR3 length: 12 residues.